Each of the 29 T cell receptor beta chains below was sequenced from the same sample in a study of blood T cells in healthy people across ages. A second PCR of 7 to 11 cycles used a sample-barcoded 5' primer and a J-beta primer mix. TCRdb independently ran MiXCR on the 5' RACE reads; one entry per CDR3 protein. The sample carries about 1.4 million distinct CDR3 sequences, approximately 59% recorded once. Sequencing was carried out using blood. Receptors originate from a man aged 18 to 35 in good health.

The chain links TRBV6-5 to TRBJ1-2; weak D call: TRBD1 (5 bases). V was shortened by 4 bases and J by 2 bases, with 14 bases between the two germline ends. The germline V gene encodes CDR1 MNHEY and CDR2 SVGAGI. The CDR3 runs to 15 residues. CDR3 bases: TGTGCCAGCAGTTCCCCAGCAGGGAACAACTATGGCTACACCTTC. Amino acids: CASSSPAGNNYGYTF.

CDR3 coding DNA: TGTGCCAGCAGATCTTCGGGACCCAGGGAGCCCCAGCATTTT. Encoded protein: CASRSSGPREPQHF. The chain employs TRBV28 and TRBJ1-5, with D perhaps TRBD1 (5 bases). Germline loops: CDR1 MDHEN, CDR2 SYDVKM. The CDR3 loop spans 14 amino acids. V lost 6 bases, J lost 8 bases, and 17 bases lay in between.

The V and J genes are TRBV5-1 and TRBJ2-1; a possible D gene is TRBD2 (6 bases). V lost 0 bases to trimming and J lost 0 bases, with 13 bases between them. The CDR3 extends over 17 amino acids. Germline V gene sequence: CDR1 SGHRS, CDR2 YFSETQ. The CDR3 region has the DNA TGCGCCAGCAGCTTGGCCGGGGGTTTCAGCTCCTACAATGAGCAGTTCTTC. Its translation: CASSLAGGFSSYNEQFF.

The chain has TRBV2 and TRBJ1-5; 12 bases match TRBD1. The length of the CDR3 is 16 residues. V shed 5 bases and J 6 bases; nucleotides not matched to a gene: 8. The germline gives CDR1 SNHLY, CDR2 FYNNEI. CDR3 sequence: CASSRDRGQKGQPQHF. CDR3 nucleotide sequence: TGTGCCAGCAGTCGGGACAGGGGGCAGAAGGGTCAGCCCCAGCATTTT.

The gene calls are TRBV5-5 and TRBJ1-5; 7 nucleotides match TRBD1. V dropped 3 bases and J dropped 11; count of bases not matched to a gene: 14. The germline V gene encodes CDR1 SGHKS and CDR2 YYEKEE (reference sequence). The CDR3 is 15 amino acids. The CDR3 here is CASSYAGDSQITQHF. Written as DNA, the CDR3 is TGTGCCAGCAGCTACGCCGGGGACAGCCAAATAACCCAGCATTTT.

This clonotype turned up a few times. Written as DNA, the CDR3 is TGTGCCATCAGTACCGGACGGGAGACGTCCCACGAGCAGTACTTC. It yields the protein CAISTGRETSHEQYF. J is TRBJ2-7 and V is TRBV10-3; weak D call: TRBD2 (6 bases). CDR1 and CDR2 from the germline V gene are ENHRY and SYGVKD. The V end was cut by 5 bases, the J end by 5 bases, with 19 bases between. CDR3 length equals 15 residues.

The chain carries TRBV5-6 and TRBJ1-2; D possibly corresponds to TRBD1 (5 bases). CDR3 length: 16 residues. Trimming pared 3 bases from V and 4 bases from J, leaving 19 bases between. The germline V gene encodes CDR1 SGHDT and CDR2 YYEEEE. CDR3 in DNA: TGTGCCAGCAGCTCCCCTAGGGGCCCTCATTCCTATGGCTACACCTTC. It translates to CASSSPRGPHSYGYTF.

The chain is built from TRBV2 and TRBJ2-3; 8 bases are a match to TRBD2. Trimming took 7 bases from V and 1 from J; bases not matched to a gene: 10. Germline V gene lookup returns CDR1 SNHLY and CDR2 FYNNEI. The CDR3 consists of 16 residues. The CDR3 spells CASTATSGPRTDTQYF. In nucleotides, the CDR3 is TGTGCCAGCACCGCAACTAGCGGACCCCGCACAGATACGCAGTATTTT.

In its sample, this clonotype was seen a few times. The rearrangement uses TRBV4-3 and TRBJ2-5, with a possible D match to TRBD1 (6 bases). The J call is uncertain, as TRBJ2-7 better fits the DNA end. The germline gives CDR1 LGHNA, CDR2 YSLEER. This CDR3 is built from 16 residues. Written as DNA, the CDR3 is TGCGCCAGCAGCCAAGGTGGGGGCGACAAGGCCTACGAGCAGTACTTC. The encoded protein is CASSQGGGDKAYEQYF.

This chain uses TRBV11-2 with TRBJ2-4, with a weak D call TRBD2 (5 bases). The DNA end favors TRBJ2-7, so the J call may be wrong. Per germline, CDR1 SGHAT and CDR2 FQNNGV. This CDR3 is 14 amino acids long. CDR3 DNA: TGTGCCAGCAGCTCAGACCCGACTATCTACGAGCAGTACTTC. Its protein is CASSSDPTIYEQYF.

The CDR3 loop reads CAISEYSSGASYEQYF. CDR3 nucleotides: TGTGCCATCAGTGAGTACTCTAGCGGGGCCTCCTACGAGCAGTACTTC. This chain connects TRBV10-3 to TRBJ2-7; 9 nucleotides align to TRBD2. Germline CDR1 ENHRY, CDR2 SYGVKD. CDR3 length: 16 residues. With 1 base clipped from V and 0 bases from J, the junction kept 4 bases outside the gene matches.

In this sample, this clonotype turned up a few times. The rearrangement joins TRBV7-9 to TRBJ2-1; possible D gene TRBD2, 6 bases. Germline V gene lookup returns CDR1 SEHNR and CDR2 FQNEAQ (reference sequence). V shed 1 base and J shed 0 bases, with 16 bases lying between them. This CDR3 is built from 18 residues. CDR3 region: CASSLDASAGISYNEQFF. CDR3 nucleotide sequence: TGTGCCAGCAGCTTAGACGCGTCGGCGGGAATCTCCTACAATGAGCAGTTCTTC.

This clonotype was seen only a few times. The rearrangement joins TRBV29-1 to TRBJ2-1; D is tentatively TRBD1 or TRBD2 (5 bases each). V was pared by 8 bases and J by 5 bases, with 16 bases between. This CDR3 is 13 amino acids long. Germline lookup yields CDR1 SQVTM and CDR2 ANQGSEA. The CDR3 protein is CSLGVGFNNEQFF. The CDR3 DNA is TGCAGCCTGGGGGTGGGGTTCAACAATGAGCAGTTCTTC.

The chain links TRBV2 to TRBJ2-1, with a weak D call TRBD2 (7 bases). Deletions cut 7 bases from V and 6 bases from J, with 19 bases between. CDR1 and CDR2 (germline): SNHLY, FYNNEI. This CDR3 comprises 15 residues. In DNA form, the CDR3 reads TGTGCCAGCACCGTAACCGGGGGGCCCATCAATGAGCAGTTCTTC. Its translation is CASTVTGGPINEQFF.

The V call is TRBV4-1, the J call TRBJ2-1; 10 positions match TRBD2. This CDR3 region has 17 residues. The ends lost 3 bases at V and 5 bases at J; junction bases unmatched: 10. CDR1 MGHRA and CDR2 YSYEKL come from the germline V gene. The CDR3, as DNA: TGCGCCAGCAGCCATGAGAATAGCGGGGGGCGAAACAATGAGCAGTTCTTC. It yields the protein CASSHENSGGRNNEQFF.

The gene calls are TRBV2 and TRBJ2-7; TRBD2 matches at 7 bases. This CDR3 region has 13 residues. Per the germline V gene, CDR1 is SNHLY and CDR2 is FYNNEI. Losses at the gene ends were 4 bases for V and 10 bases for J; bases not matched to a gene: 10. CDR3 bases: TGTGCCAGCAGTGTGGTGGCTAGCGGTATTCAGTACTTC. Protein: CASSVVASGIQYF.

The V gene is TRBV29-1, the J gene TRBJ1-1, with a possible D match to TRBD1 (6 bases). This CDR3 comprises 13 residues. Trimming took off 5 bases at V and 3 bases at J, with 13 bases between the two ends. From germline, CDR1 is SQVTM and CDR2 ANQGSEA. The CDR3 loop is CSVPGRGDTEAFF. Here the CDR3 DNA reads TGCAGCGTTCCGGGCAGGGGTGACACTGAAGCTTTCTTT.

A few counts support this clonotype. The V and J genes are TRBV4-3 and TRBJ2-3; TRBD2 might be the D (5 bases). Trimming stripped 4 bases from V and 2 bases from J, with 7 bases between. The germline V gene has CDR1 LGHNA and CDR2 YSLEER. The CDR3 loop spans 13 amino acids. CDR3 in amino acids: CASSPEDTDTQYF. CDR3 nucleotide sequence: TGCGCCAGCAGCCCGGAGGACACAGATACGCAGTATTTT.

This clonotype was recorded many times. CDR3 sequence reads: CASSRATIGTAPRGNEQFF. The CDR3 bases are TGTGCCAGCAGTAGGGCAACCATCGGGACAGCCCCGAGAGGGAATGAGCAGTTCTTC. This sequence joins TRBV12-3 or TRBV12-4 and TRBJ2-1; TRBD1 aligns across 7 bases. The CDR3 has 19 residues. Trimming cost V 5 bases and J 7 bases; bases outside gene matches: 23.

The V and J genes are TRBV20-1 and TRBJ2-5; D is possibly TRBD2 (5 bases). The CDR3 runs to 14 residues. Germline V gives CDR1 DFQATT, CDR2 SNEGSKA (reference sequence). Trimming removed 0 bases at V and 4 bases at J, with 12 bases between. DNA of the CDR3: TGCAGTGCTAGAGATCTAAGACTAATAGAGACCCAGTACTTC. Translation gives CSARDLRLIETQYF.

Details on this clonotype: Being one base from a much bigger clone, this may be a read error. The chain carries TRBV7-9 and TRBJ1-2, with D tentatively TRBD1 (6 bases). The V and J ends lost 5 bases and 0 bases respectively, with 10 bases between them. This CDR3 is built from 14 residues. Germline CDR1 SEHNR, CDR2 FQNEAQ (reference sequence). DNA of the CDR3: TGTGCCAGCAGCCCGGACAGACCTAACTATGGCTACACCTTC. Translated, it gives CASSPDRPNYGYTF.

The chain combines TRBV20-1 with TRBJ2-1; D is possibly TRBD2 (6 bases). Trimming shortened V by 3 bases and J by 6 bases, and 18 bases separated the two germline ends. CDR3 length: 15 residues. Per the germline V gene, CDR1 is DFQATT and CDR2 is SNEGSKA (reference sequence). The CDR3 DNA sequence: TGCAGTGCTAGGGGAGGATCTCCCCTTAGCAATGAGCAGTTCTTC. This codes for CSARGGSPLSNEQFF.

CDR3 loop: CSAVPGQGLSEKLFF. The CDR3 nucleotides read TGCAGCGCTGTCCCGGGACAGGGATTAAGTGAAAAACTGTTTTTT. The chain carries TRBV29-1 and TRBJ1-4; 9 bases line up with TRBD1. Germline V gives CDR1 SQVTM, CDR2 ANQGSEA. The CDR3 totals 15 residues. The junction had 13 bases not matched to a gene; V was cut back by 7 bases and J by 7 bases.

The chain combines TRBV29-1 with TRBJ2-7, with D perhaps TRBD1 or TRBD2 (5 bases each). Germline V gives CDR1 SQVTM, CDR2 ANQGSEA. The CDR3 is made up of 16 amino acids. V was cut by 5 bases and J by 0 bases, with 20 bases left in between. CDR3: CSVRGGLDSHSYEQYF. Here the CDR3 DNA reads TGCAGCGTTCGTGGGGGTCTCGACAGCCACTCCTACGAGCAGTACTTC.

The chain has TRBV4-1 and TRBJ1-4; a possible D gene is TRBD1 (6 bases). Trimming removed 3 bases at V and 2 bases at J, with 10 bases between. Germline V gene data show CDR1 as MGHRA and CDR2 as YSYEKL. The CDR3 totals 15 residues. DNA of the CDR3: TGCGCCAGCAGCCAGAGGGGGAATACTAATGAAAAACTGTTTTTT. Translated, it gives CASSQRGNTNEKLFF.

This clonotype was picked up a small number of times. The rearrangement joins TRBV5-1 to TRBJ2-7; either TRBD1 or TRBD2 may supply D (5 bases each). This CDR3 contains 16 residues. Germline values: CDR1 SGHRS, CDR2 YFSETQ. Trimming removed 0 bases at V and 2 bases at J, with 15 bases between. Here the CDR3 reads CASSLAGAGIPYEQYF. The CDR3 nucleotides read TGCGCCAGCAGCTTGGCCGGGGCTGGGATCCCCTACGAGCAGTACTTC.

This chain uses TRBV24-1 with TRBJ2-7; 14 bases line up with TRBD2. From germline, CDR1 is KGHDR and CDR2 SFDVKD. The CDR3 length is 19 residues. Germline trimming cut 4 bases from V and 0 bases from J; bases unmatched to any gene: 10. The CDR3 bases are TGTGCCACCAGTGACAGGGGACTAGCGGGAGCAGGGAGCTCCTACGAGCAGTACTTC. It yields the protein CATSDRGLAGAGSSYEQYF.

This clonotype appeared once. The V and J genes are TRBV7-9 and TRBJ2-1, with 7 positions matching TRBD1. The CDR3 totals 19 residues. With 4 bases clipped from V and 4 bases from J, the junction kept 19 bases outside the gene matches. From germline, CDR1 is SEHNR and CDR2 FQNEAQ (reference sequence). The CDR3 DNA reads TGTGCCAGCAGCTACGGCGACAGGGCGAGATGGACGCAATACAATGAGCAGTTCTTC. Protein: CASSYGDRARWTQYNEQFF. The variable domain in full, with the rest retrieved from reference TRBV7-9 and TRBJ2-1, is DTGVSQNPRHKITKRGQNVTFRCDPISEHNRLYWYRQTLGQGPEFLTYFQNEAQLEKSRLLSDRFSAERPKGSFSTLEIQRTEQGDSAMYLCASSYGDRARWTQYNEQFFGPGTRLTVL.

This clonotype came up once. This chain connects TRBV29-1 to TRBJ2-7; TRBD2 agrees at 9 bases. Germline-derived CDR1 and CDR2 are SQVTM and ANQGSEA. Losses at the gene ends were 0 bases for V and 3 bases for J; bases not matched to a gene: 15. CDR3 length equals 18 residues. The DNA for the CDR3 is TGCAGCGTTGAAGATCGGGGACTAGCAAAGCGAGGGGACTACGAGCAGTACTTC. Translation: CSVEDRGLAKRGDYEQYF.